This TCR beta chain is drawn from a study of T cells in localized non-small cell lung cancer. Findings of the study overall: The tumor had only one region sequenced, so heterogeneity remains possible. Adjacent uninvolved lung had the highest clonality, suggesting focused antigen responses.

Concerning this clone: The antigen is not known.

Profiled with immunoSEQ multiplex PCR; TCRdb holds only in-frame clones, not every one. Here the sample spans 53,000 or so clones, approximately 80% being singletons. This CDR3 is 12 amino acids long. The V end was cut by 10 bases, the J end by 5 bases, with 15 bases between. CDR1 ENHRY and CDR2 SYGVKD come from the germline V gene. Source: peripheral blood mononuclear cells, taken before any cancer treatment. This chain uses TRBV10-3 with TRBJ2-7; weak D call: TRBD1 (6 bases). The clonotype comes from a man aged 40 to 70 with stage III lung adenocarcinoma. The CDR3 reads CATWTALDEQYF. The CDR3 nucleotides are TGTGCCACCTGGACAGCCCTGGACGAGCAGTACTTC.